This T cell receptor (beta chain) was obtained from a study of T cell changes during pregnancy in multiple sclerosis. The V segment lost 4 bases and the J segment 1 base; nucleotides outside the gene matches: 4. CDR3 size: 16 residues. The germline gives CDR1 SEHNR, CDR2 FQNEAQ (reference sequence). Profiling relied on immunoSEQ multiplex PCR, and the TCRdb table lists in-frame clones only, not all of them. This repertoire shows 40,000 to 45,000 clones, 91% found once; its top ten account for about 0.5%. This sequence was found in a female donor in good health, enrolled as a control in a pregnancy study. Source: CD4+ T cells from peripheral blood mononuclear cells, taken in the second trimester of pregnancy. J is TRBJ2-5 and V is TRBV7-9, with 12 bases matching TRBD2. This CDR3 reads CASSSLTSGGQETQYF. CDR3 sequence (DNA): TGTGCCAGCAGCTCCCTGACTAGCGGGGGCCAAGAGACCCAGTACTTC. The full variable domain, its missing parts supplied by reference TRBV7-9 and TRBJ2-5, is DTGVSQNPRHKITKRGQNVTFRCDPISEHNRLYWYRQTLGQGPEFLTYFQNEAQLEKSRLLSDRFSAERPKGSFSTLEIQRTEQGDSAMYLCASSSLTSGGQETQYFGPGTRLLVL.